What follows are 10 T cell receptor beta chains derived from one specimen sequenced in a study of OX40 agonist ivuxolimab in advanced cancers. Libraries were prepared by immunoSEQ multiplex PCR; TCRdb keeps only in-frame clonotypes and omits some of them. The profile shows some 37,000 clones, about 88% of them singletons. Sequenced material: CD4+ or CD8+ T cells sorted from blood, taken in a trial of the OX40 agonist ivuxolimab. These receptors all come from an adult with an advanced solid tumor such as melanoma, head and neck, liver or kidney cancer.

The CDR3 here is CASRSTGGWNPYEQYF. CDR3 nucleotides: TGTGCCAGCAGATCAACAGGGGGCTGGAACCCCTACGAGCAGTACTTC. The chain combines TRBV6-6 with TRBJ2-7; TRBD1 matches at 9 bases. The V gene end was trimmed by 6 bases and the J gene end by 2 bases; junction bases not matched to a gene: 11. The CDR3 extends over 16 amino acids. Germline-derived CDR1 and CDR2 are MNHNY and SVGAGI (reference sequence).

This clone has a handful of counts. The rearrangement joins TRBV7-6 to TRBJ2-5, with D possibly being TRBD2 (5 bases). The CDR3 runs to 12 residues. Germline V CDR1 and CDR2: SGHVS, FNYEAQ. V was pared by 9 bases and J by 5 bases, with 13 bases between. This chain's CDR3 is CASRSGGETQYF. The CDR3 DNA reads as TGTGCCAGTAGAAGTGGCGGGGAGACCCAGTACTTC.

The J gene is TRBJ2-2, the V gene TRBV4-2; 8 nucleotides line up with TRBD2. V was clipped by 1 base and J by 4 bases; unmatched bases: 2. The CDR3 length is 15 residues. Germline V gene sequence: CDR1 LGHNA, CDR2 YNFKEQ. CDR3 sequence: CASSQAGRATGELFF. The CDR3, as DNA: TGTGCCAGCAGCCAAGCCGGGAGGGCCACCGGGGAGCTGTTTTTT.

CDR3: CASALRHLDQPQHF. The CDR3 nucleotides read TGTGCCAGTGCCCTTCGCCATCTCGATCAGCCCCAGCATTTT. The rearrangement joins TRBV19 to TRBJ1-5; D ambiguous. The CDR3 totals 14 residues. Trimming left V 8 bases short and J 5 bases short, with 16 bases between. Germline CDR1 reads LNHDA; CDR2 reads SQIVND (reference sequence).

V and J are TRBV5-1 and TRBJ2-4, with D tentatively TRBD2 (5 bases). The CDR3 contains 14 residues. Germline V CDR1 and CDR2: SGHRS, YFSETQ. Trimming stripped 4 bases from V and 5 bases from J, with 13 bases between. CDR3 region: CASSPGSGENIQYF. Here the CDR3 DNA reads TGCGCCAGCAGCCCCGGCTCCGGGGAAAACATTCAGTACTTC.

This clone was counted a single time. The rearrangement uses TRBV5-1 and TRBJ1-1; D is uncertain. Germline CDR1 and CDR2: SGHRS and YFSETQ. Trimming removed 1 base at V and 0 bases at J, with 7 bases between. The CDR3 length is 14 residues. The CDR3 is CASSLPDLNTEAFF. CDR3 nucleotide sequence: TGCGCCAGCAGCTTGCCAGACTTGAACACTGAAGCTTTCTTT. Full variable domain (rest looked up from reference TRBV5-1 and TRBJ1-1): KAGVTQTPRYLIKTRGQQVTLSCSPISGHRSVSWYQQTPGQGLQFLFEYFSETQRNKGNFPGRFSGRQFSNSRSEMNVSTLELGDSALYLCASSLPDLNTEAFFGQGTRLTVV.

A word on this clone: The sample holds other DNA sequences that translate to the same CDR3. Written as DNA, the CDR3 is TGTGCCAGCAGGGCGCAGGGGGGATTCTACGAGCAGTACTTC. Amino acid sequence: CASRAQGGFYEQYF. The rearrangement joins TRBV6-1 to TRBJ2-7, with TRBD1 as a possible D gene (7 bases). V was trimmed by 6 bases and J by 3 bases, leaving 15 bases between them. The CDR3 consists of 14 residues. Germline CDR1 reads MNHNS; CDR2 reads SASEGT.

This clone has only one observation. The J gene is TRBJ1-2, the V gene TRBV11-2; no reliable D call. CDR3 length: 14 residues. Germline V CDR1 and CDR2: SGHAT, FQNNGV. V lost 1 base, J lost 4 bases, and 10 bases lay in between. The CDR3 coding sequence is TGTGCCAGCAGCTTAGCCAGGCAGATCTATGGCTACACCTTC. Translation: CASSLARQIYGYTF. The full variable domain, completed using reference TRBV11-2 and TRBJ1-2, is EAGVAQSPRYKIIEKRQSVAFWCNPISGHATLYWYQQILGQGPKLLIQFQNNGVVDDSQLPKDRFSAERLKGVDSTLKIQPAKLEDSAVYLCASSLARQIYGYTFGSGTRLTVV.

This clone came up many times. The chain carries TRBV4-1 and TRBJ2-7, with 9 bases that match TRBD2. The V segment lost 0 bases and the J segment 1 base; nucleotides outside the gene matches: 7. The germline V gene has CDR1 MGHRA and CDR2 YSYEKL. The CDR3 has 17 amino acids. CDR3 coding DNA: TGCGCCAGCAGCCAAGAGGGGGGGACTAGCCGTTCCTACGAGCAGTACTTC. Amino acids: CASSQEGGTSRSYEQYF.

This chain joins TRBV9 and TRBJ2-2, with 7 bases identical to TRBD1. The CDR3 length is 18 residues. J lost 6 bases, V lost 2 bases, and 16 bases had no gene match. Germline V gene data show CDR1 as SGDLS and CDR2 as YYNGEE. The DNA of the CDR3 is TGTGCCAGCAGCGTGAGGTTGGGTGGACAGGCCGGGTCCGGGGAGCTGTTTTTT. It is translated as CASSVRLGGQAGSGELFF.